Below, 22 T cell receptor beta chains from the same sample are listed, as sequenced in a study of cytomegalovirus exposure and HLA in healthy donors. Primers included in the PCR were 60 Vbeta and 13 Jbeta primers. Generated by immunoSEQ multiplex PCR, the TCRdb table keeps only in-frame clones and is missing some. The table records 130,000 to 150,000 clones, around 80% of them present only once. Sequenced input: PBMCs. These receptors were collected from a female donor in good health and CMV-seronegative.

This sequence joins TRBV20-1 and TRBJ2-4; possible D gene TRBD2, 5 bases. Trimming took off 6 bases at V and 7 bases at J, with 10 bases between the two ends. The germline V gene has CDR1 DFQATT and CDR2 SNEGSKA (reference sequence). The CDR3 loop spans 11 amino acids. Here the CDR3 DNA reads TGCAGTGCCCCCTCGGGGAACATTCAGTACTTC. Translated: CSAPSGNIQYF.

This chain uses TRBV5-1 with TRBJ2-7, with 16 bases identical to TRBD2. The trim removed 4 bases at V and 5 bases at J, leaving 6 bases unmatched. The CDR3 totals 16 residues. From germline, CDR1 is SGHRS and CDR2 YFSETQ. The CDR3 sequence is CASSKGLAGGKNEQYF. The CDR3 region has the DNA TGCGCCAGCAGCAAGGGACTAGCGGGAGGGAAGAACGAGCAGTACTTC.

This sequence joins TRBV19 and TRBJ1-5; 8 nucleotides line up with TRBD1. This CDR3 has 14 residues. Looked up from germline, CDR1 is LNHDA and CDR2 is SQIVND (reference sequence). The V segment lost 6 bases and the J segment 3 bases; nucleotides outside the gene matches: 4. CDR3 sequence (DNA): TGTGCCAGTAGCCGACAGGGGTTCAATCAGCCCCAGCATTTT. It codes for CASSRQGFNQPQHF.

The table lists this clone with a few counts. The chain has TRBV6-1 and TRBJ1-5; the match to TRBD1 covers 7 bases. The CDR3 has 14 amino acids. J lost 6 bases, V lost 3 bases, and 5 bases had no gene match. Germline V CDR1 and CDR2: MNHNS, SASEGT. CDR3 residues: CASSETGSSQPQHF. CDR3 nucleotide sequence: TGTGCCAGCAGTGAGACAGGGTCCAGTCAGCCCCAGCATTTT.

The V and J genes are TRBV27 and TRBJ1-1; 12 bases line up with TRBD1. CDR3 length: 14 amino acids. Germline V gene sequence: CDR1 MNHEY, CDR2 SMNVEV (reference sequence). Losses at the gene ends were 7 bases for V and 6 bases for J; bases not matched to a gene: 6. CDR3 residues: CASTRDRGQSEAFF. The CDR3 coding sequence is TGTGCCAGCACTCGGGACAGGGGGCAGTCTGAAGCTTTCTTT.

The chain uses TRBV18 and TRBJ2-2, with D perhaps matching TRBD1 (6 bases). Germline V lookup: CDR1 KGHSH, CDR2 LQKENI. V dropped 1 base and J dropped 5 bases, with 11 bases sitting between them. This CDR3 spans 15 amino acids. The CDR3 DNA follows: TGTGCCAGCTCACCACTCGGACAGACTACCGGGGAGCTGTTTTTT. Its protein is CASSPLGQTTGELFF.

In the case of this clone: Germline and junction disagree at one end, which may indicate a read error. The chain has TRBV27 and TRBJ1-2; D ambiguous. The CDR3 contains 13 residues. The germline gives CDR1 MNHEY, CDR2 SMNVEV (reference sequence). The CDR3, as DNA: TGTGCCAGCAGTTTCCTACGAGGGCATGGCTACCCCTTC. It specifies CASSFLRGHGYPF.

The V call is TRBV7-6, the J call TRBJ2-5; 10 bases line up with TRBD1. The length of the CDR3 is 17 residues. Per germline, CDR1 SGHVS and CDR2 FNYEAQ. After removal of 6 bases from V and 5 bases from J, the junction contained 15 bases not matched to a gene. The CDR3 DNA is TGTGCCAGCAGTCGTCCCACCTGGGACAGGGGTTTGGAGACCCAGTACTTC. This translates into CASSRPTWDRGLETQYF.

This clone was seen more than once but under ten times. The chain carries TRBV5-8 and TRBJ1-3; 7 bases align to TRBD1. Trimming at V came to 3 bases and at J to 4 bases, leaving 4 bases not matched to a gene. The CDR3 is 14 amino acids. Looked up from germline, CDR1 is SGHTS and CDR2 is YDEGEE. CDR3 loop: CASSSTGLGNTIYF. As DNA, the CDR3 is TGTGCCAGCAGCTCGACAGGGTTGGGAAACACCATATATTTT.

J is TRBJ2-2 and V is TRBV30, with 11 bases lining up with TRBD2. The germline V gene has CDR1 GTSNPN and CDR2 SVGIG (reference sequence). V lost 2 bases and J lost 2; bases outside the gene matches: 7. There are 17 residues in the CDR3. CDR3 residues: CAWSYLAGGFNTGELFF. The CDR3 DNA sequence: TGTGCCTGGAGTTACCTAGCGGGAGGCTTTAACACCGGGGAGCTGTTTTTT.

A few counts support this clone. V is TRBV10-3 and J is TRBJ1-4; possibly TRBD1 for D (5 bases). Per germline, CDR1 ENHRY and CDR2 SYGVKD. The CDR3 is made up of 15 amino acids. Trimming took off 4 bases at V and 8 bases at J, with 17 bases between the two ends. CDR3 residues: CAISGGGGGDEKLFF. The CDR3 region has the DNA TGTGCCATCAGTGGCGGGGGGGGAGGCGACGAAAAACTGTTTTTT.

The gene calls are TRBV28 and TRBJ2-5; 8 nucleotides match TRBD2. V dropped 6 bases and J dropped 5; count of bases not matched to a gene: 11. The V gene's germline CDR1 is MDHEN and CDR2 SYDVKM. There are 15 residues in the CDR3. This CDR3 reads CASRQAGVGMETQYF. CDR3 DNA: TGTGCCAGCAGACAAGCGGGAGTGGGGATGGAGACCCAGTACTTC.

V and J are TRBV6-5 and TRBJ1-2; D is possibly TRBD1 (6 bases). The V end was cut by 6 bases, the J end by 7 bases, with 18 bases between. This CDR3 is 14 amino acids long. Germline assignment: CDR1 MNHEY and CDR2 SVGAGI. The CDR3 coding sequence is TGTGCCAGCAGCGAGGGGGGGGCGCAAGGTGGCTACACCTTC. This encodes CASSEGGAQGGYTF.

This chain uses TRBV9 with TRBJ1-3, with D possibly TRBD1 on 6 matching bases. Germline lookup yields CDR1 SGDLS and CDR2 YYNGEE. V lost 0 bases and J 3 bases, leaving 10 bases between the germline ends. The CDR3 runs to 15 residues. The CDR3 DNA reads as TGTGCCAGCAGCGTAGAACAGGGAATTGGAAACACCATATATTTT. Translation: CASSVEQGIGNTIYF. Together with reference TRBV9 and TRBJ1-3, the CDR3 gives the full variable domain: DSGVTQTPKHLITATGQRVTLRCSPRSGDLSVYWYQQSLDQGLQFLIQYYNGEERAKGNILERFSAQQFPDLHSELNLSSLELGDSALYFCASSVEQGIGNTIYFGEGSWLTVV.

The chain's CDR3 is CATSRYREGEGETQYF. The CDR3 DNA sequence: TGTGCCACCAGCAGATATAGGGAGGGGGAGGGAGAGACCCAGTACTTC. The chain combines TRBV15 with TRBJ2-5, with D perhaps matching TRBD2 (7 bases). The CDR3 has 16 residues. Trimming took 2 bases from V and 4 from J, leaving 17 bases between them. Germline V gives CDR1 LNHNV, CDR2 YYDKDF (reference sequence).

This rearrangement joins TRBV4-1 to TRBJ2-1; D remains ambiguous. This CDR3 region has 13 residues. V gave up 2 bases and J gave up 10 bases, with 12 bases separating them. Germline V gene data show CDR1 as MGHRA and CDR2 as YSYEKL. The CDR3 region has the DNA TGCGCCAGCAGCCAATTGAGGCTTCGGGAGCAGTTCTTC. This codes for CASSQLRLREQFF.

The chain combines TRBV5-1 with TRBJ1-6; D uncertain. Germline loops: CDR1 SGHRS, CDR2 YFSETQ. There are 15 residues in the CDR3. V was pared by 0 bases and J by 6 bases, with 10 bases between. Written as DNA, the CDR3 is TGCGCCAGCAGCTTGGTTCGAGCACCTAATTCACCCCTCCACTTT. It is translated as CASSLVRAPNSPLHF.

The chain uses TRBV7-2 and TRBJ2-5, with 7 bases fitting TRBD2. Trimming cost V 0 bases and J 5 bases; bases outside gene matches: 9. The CDR3 sequence is 16 residues long. The germline gives CDR1 SGHTA, CDR2 FQGNSA. The CDR3 spells CASSLAAGDQRETQYF. In nucleotides, the CDR3 is TGTGCCAGCAGCTTAGCGGCGGGGGACCAAAGGGAGACCCAGTACTTC.

Remarks on this clone: This CDR3 is also generated by other DNA sequences in the sample. The chain has TRBV28 and TRBJ1-1; D is ambiguous. The CDR3 loop spans 12 amino acids. Germline assignment: CDR1 MDHEN and CDR2 SYDVKM. V was pared by 3 bases and J by 5 bases, with 7 bases between. CDR3 DNA: TGTGCCAGCAGTTTGGGAGTAACTGAAGCTTTCTTT. Residues: CASSLGVTEAFF.

Here the CDR3 reads CASSLTGITPYEQYF. The CDR3, as DNA: TGCGCCAGCAGCTTGACAGGGATCACTCCCTACGAGCAGTACTTC. The chain combines TRBV5-1 with TRBJ2-7; the D gene is possibly TRBD1 (6 bases). Germline V gene data show CDR1 as SGHRS and CDR2 as YFSETQ. CDR3 length: 15 amino acids. The V end was cut by 1 base, the J end by 2 bases, with 13 bases between.

This chain links TRBV2 with TRBJ2-1; 12 bases are shared with TRBD2. Germline V gene sequence: CDR1 SNHLY, CDR2 FYNNEI. The CDR3 sequence is 20 residues long. Unmatched junction bases numbered 13, after V lost 3 bases and J lost 1 base. CDR3 region: CASSERTSGTAKTSYNEQFF. CDR3 nucleotide sequence: TGTGCCAGCAGTGAGAGGACTAGCGGGACTGCCAAAACATCCTACAATGAGCAGTTCTTC.

The V gene is TRBV19, the J gene TRBJ1-4; 7 bases map to TRBD1. CDR3 length equals 16 residues. Per the germline V gene, CDR1 is LNHDA and CDR2 is SQIVND (reference sequence). J lost 0 bases, V lost 7 bases, and 8 bases had no gene match. The CDR3 sequence: CASTETGKATNEKLFF. The CDR3 DNA is TGTGCCAGTACGGAGACAGGGAAGGCAACTAATGAAAAACTGTTTTTT.